These T cell receptor beta chains were read from a single sample in a study of blood T cell repertoires in COVID-19. Produced via immunoSEQ multiplex PCR; TCRdb's table is partial and in-frame only. Here the sample spans roughly 92,000 clones, approximately 90% being singletons. The sequenced sample was peripheral blood. All receptors come from a man aged 45-65 years with acute or convalescent COVID-19. The CDR3 runs from the conserved cysteine through the conserved F or W. D genes are given only for firm matches. The size field is filled for only some rows; it gives once, few, many or a size class.

j_call cdr3_length clone_size d_call v_call cdr3_aa cdr3_nt
TRBJ1-1 14 NA NA TRBV11-3 CASSLARGRAEAFF TGTGCCAGCAGCTTAGCGCGGGGTCGAGCTGAAGCTTTCTTT
TRBJ2-1 15 NA TRBD1 TRBV9 CASSDRDRAIGEQFF TGTGCCAGCAGCGACCGGGACAGGGCAATAGGGGAGCAGTTCTTC
TRBJ2-7 15 NA NA TRBV28 CASRELRLRPYEQYF TGTGCCAGCAGAGAACTACGGCTGAGGCCCTACGAGCAGTACTTC
TRBJ2-1 13 NA TRBD2 TRBV11-2 CASSLAGGNEQFF TGTGCCAGCAGCTTAGCGGGGGGGAATGAGCAGTTCTTC
TRBJ1-2 13 NA NA TRBV10-3 CAISVQGDGGYTF TGTGCCATCAGTGTCCAGGGTGATGGTGGCTACACCTTC
TRBJ1-1 17 NA TRBD1 TRBV5-1 CASSLRWDRGSDTEAFF TGCGCCAGCAGCTTGCGGTGGGACAGGGGCAGTGACACTGAAGCTTTCTTT
TRBJ2-5 16 NA TRBD2 TRBV11-2 CASSSGTRGEVETQYF TGTGCCAGCAGCTCCGGGACTAGGGGCGAGGTAGAGACCCAGTACTTC
TRBJ1-1 15 NA TRBD1 TRBV27 CASSLDRGEGTEAFF TGTGCCAGCAGTCTAGACAGGGGAGAAGGCACTGAAGCTTTCTTT
TRBJ2-7 16 few TRBD1 TRBV11-3 CASSLDGTHRGSEQYF TGTGCCAGCAGCTTAGATGGTACCCACAGGGGAAGCGAGCAGTACTTC
TRBJ2-6 18 NA TRBD1 TRBV4-3 CASSTPGQLSSGANVLTF TGCGCCAGCAGCACACCGGGACAGCTAAGCTCTGGGGCCAACGTCCTGACTTTC
TRBJ1-2 14 NA TRBD1 TRBV15 CATSPQGGSYGYTF TGTGCCACCAGCCCTCAGGGGGGTTCCTATGGCTACACCTTC
TRBJ2-7 17 NA TRBD1 TRBV11-2 CASNPPAVRTGIYEQYF TGTGCCAGCAACCCACCCGCGGTCAGGACAGGGATTTACGAGCAGTACTTC
TRBJ2-2 17 few TRBD2 TRBV2 CASSGISGRRASGELFF TGTGCCAGCAGTGGTATTAGCGGGAGGAGAGCCTCCGGGGAGCTGTTTTTT
TRBJ2-7 15 NA TRBD1 TRBV24-1 CATSDVTTGNYEQYF TGTGCCACCAGTGACGTAACGACAGGGAACTACGAGCAGTACTTC
TRBJ2-2 16 NA TRBD2 TRBV3-1/TRBV3-2 CASSPLDRAGAGELFF TGTGCCAGCAGCCCCTTGGACCGGGCGGGGGCCGGGGAGCTGTTTTTT
TRBJ2-6 16 NA TRBD1 TRBV18 CASSPKTGTGSNVLTF TGTGCCAGCTCACCTAAGACCGGGACAGGGTCCAACGTCCTGACTTTC
TRBJ2-5 20 NA TRBD2 TRBV7-8 CASRLGGIGGTSGVRETQYF TGTGCCAGCAGACTAGGCGGTATCGGTGGGACTAGCGGGGTCCGGGAGACCCAGTACTTC
TRBJ1-5 14 NA NA TRBV18 CASSPTDGFQPQHF TGTGCCAGCTCACCGACCGACGGGTTCCAGCCCCAGCATTTT
TRBJ1-1 14 NA NA TRBV5-5 CASTRTLQNTEAFF TGTGCCAGCACCCGGACTTTACAGAACACTGAAGCTTTCTTT
TRBJ2-2 16 NA TRBD2 TRBV5-1 CASSLALAANTGELFF TGCGCCAGCAGCTTGGCACTAGCGGCTAACACCGGGGAGCTGTTTTTT
TRBJ2-7 13 few NA TRBV5-1 CASSLGRTYEQYF TGCGCCAGCAGCTTGGGCAGAACCTACGAGCAGTACTTC
TRBJ1-5 13 NA NA TRBV27 CASSLSGRQPQHF TGTGCCAGCAGTTTATCGGGGCGACAGCCCCAGCATTTT
TRBJ2-1 13 NA NA TRBV2 CASSPGSYNEQFF TGTGCCAGCAGCCCCGGGAGCTACAATGAGCAGTTCTTC
TRBJ2-4 16 NA TRBD1 TRBV30 CAWSLRDRGSKNIQYF TGTGCCTGGAGTCTCCGGGACAGGGGGTCCAAAAACATTCAGTACTTC
TRBJ1-1 13 NA TRBD1 TRBV28 CASSDRVATEAFF TGTGCCAGCAGTGACAGGGTGGCCACTGAAGCTTTCTTT
TRBJ1-1 11 once NA TRBV5-6 CASSLSTEAFF TGTGCCAGCAGCCTTAGCACGGAAGCTTTCTTT
TRBJ1-1 15 NA NA TRBV5-1 CASSLAGVSHTEAFF TGCGCCAGCAGCTTGGCAGGGGTTTCCCACACTGAAGCTTTCTTT
TRBJ1-4 14 NA TRBD1 TRBV3-1/TRBV3-2 CASSQEGAFEKLFF TGTGCCAGCAGCCAGGAGGGGGCGTTTGAAAAACTGTTTTTT
TRBJ2-5 13 NA TRBD2 TRBV10-2 CASLGSGRETQYF TGCGCCAGCCTCGGTAGCGGGAGAGAGACCCAGTACTTC
TRBJ2-7 14 NA NA TRBV5-1 CASSPRTGDNEQYF TGCGCCAGCAGCCCCCGGACGGGAGACAACGAGCAGTACTTC
TRBJ1-5 16 few NA TRBV18 CASSPTGQFPRGSQHF TGTGCCAGCTCACCAACCGGACAGTTCCCCCGAGGGTCCCAGCATTTT
TRBJ1-1 13 NA TRBD1 TRBV10-3 CAITRDSNTEAFF TGTGCCATAACCCGGGACAGTAACACTGAAGCTTTCTTT
TRBJ2-2 16 NA TRBD2 TRBV19 CASSAGLAGVDGELFF TGTGCCAGTAGTGCGGGACTAGCGGGAGTCGACGGGGAGCTGTTTTTT
TRBJ2-2 14 NA TRBD1 TRBV7-9 CAIGDRLNTGELFF TGTGCCATCGGGGACAGACTTAACACCGGGGAGCTGTTTTTT
TRBJ1-2 15 NA TRBD1 TRBV6-1 CASSDGTGSNYGYTF TGTGCCAGCAGTGACGGGACAGGGAGTAACTATGGCTACACCTTC
TRBJ1-2 15 NA TRBD1 TRBV19 CASTFGTGGNYGYTF TGTGCCAGTACGTTCGGGACAGGGGGAAACTATGGCTACACCTTC
TRBJ2-5 16 NA TRBD2 TRBV11-2 CASSLGPGLLQETQYF TGTGCCAGCAGCCTCGGTCCGGGACTACTCCAAGAGACCCAGTACTTC
TRBJ2-1 18 once TRBD2 TRBV14 CASSHAPLAGVTYNEQFF TGTGCCAGCAGCCACGCTCCACTAGCGGGAGTCACCTACAATGAGCAGTTCTTC
TRBJ1-3 16 NA NA TRBV6-6 CASSYSGVFSGNTIYF TGTGCCAGCAGTTACTCGGGAGTATTCTCTGGAAACACCATATATTTT
TRBJ1-1 13 NA NA TRBV11-2 CARRNRVNTEAFF TGTGCCAGACGAAACAGGGTGAACACTGAAGCTTTCTTT
TRBJ2-1 17 NA NA TRBV11-2 CASSLELSAGPYNEQFF TGTGCCAGCAGCTTAGAGCTCTCAGCGGGCCCTTACAATGAGCAGTTCTTC
TRBJ2-7 17 once TRBD1 TRBV11-3 CASSLEDRGVLTYEQYF TGTGCCAGCAGCTTAGAAGACAGGGGCGTCCTCACCTACGAGCAGTACTTC
TRBJ2-7 14 NA NA TRBV9 CASSVGLTSNEQYF TGTGCCAGCAGCGTGGGACTCACGAGTAACGAGCAGTACTTC
TRBJ2-7 14 NA TRBD2 TRBV15 CATSRLAGNYEQYF TGTGCCACCAGCAGACTAGCGGGAAACTACGAGCAGTACTTC
TRBJ1-2 13 NA NA TRBV2 CASSVVTGYGYTF TGTGCCAGCAGTGTCGTAACGGGCTATGGCTACACCTTC
TRBJ2-1 11 NA TRBD2 TRBV10-3 CATDLAGEQFF TGTGCCACCGATCTAGCGGGAGAGCAGTTCTTC
TRBJ1-6 16 once TRBD1 TRBV11-2 CASSLGSGTGASPLHF TGTGCCAGCAGCTTGGGTTCTGGGACAGGGGCCTCACCCCTCCACTTT
TRBJ2-1 13 NA TRBD2 TRBV12-3/TRBV12-4 CASSLGGRGEQFF TGTGCCAGCAGTTTAGGGGGGAGGGGTGAGCAGTTCTTC
TRBJ1-1 13 once TRBD1 TRBV6-7 CASPRDRGTEAFF TGTGCCAGCCCCCGGGACAGGGGCACTGAAGCTTTCTTT
TRBJ2-3 15 NA NA TRBV7-2 CASSLGGMSTDTQYF TGTGCCAGCAGCTTAGGCGGGATGAGCACAGATACGCAGTATTTT
TRBJ2-3 14 NA NA TRBV19 CASSIVPGADTQYF TGTGCCAGTAGTATAGTCCCGGGAGCAGATACGCAGTATTTT
TRBJ2-7 19 NA TRBD2 TRBV27 CASSLSTTVAGGKSYEQYF TGTGCCAGCAGTTTATCCACAACTGTTGCGGGAGGGAAATCCTACGAGCAGTACTTC
TRBJ2-4 13 NA NA TRBV12-3/TRBV12-4 CASSFGEAPHSYF TGTGCCAGCAGTTTCGGAGAGGCACCCCATTCGTACTTC
TRBJ2-3 15 few NA TRBV28 CASSPYRRRTDTQYF TGTGCCAGCAGCCCGTATAGGCGGCGCACAGATACGCAGTATTTT
TRBJ1-5 14 once NA TRBV19 CASTRTLTYQPQHF TGTGCCAGTACGAGAACGTTGACTTATCAGCCCCAGCATTTT